These 20 T cell receptor beta chains share one sample of origin, sequenced in a study of blood T cell repertoires in COVID-19. Libraries were prepared by immunoSEQ multiplex PCR; TCRdb keeps only in-frame clonotypes and omits some of them. The sample consists of hundreds of thousands of clones, around 86% of them appearing once. Sequencing used peripheral blood. The receptors originated from a man aged 70 or older with acute or convalescent COVID-19.

This clone was picked up one time. The chain links TRBV7-8 to TRBJ1-2, with 8 bases that match TRBD1. The CDR3 totals 12 residues. Germline CDR1 is SGHVS and CDR2 is FQNEAQ. V shed 3 bases and J 7 bases; nucleotides not matched to a gene: 1. CDR3 residues: CASSFDRGGYTF. The CDR3 DNA sequence: TGTGCCAGCAGCTTTGACAGGGGTGGCTACACCTTC.

The chain employs TRBV5-1 and TRBJ1-2; the D gene is possibly TRBD1 (5 bases). V dropped 6 bases and J dropped 0 bases, with 15 bases sitting between them. Germline assignment: CDR1 SGHRS and CDR2 YFSETQ. The CDR3 loop spans 15 amino acids. In DNA form, the CDR3 reads TGCGCCAGCATGCGGGACCCTACTACTAACTATGGCTACACCTTC. Residues: CASMRDPTTNYGYTF.

This chain connects TRBV4-2 to TRBJ2-2; 7 nucleotides match TRBD2. CDR1 is LGHNA and CDR2 is YNFKEQ in the germline V gene. This CDR3 has 17 residues. V trimming: 0 bases; J trimming: 1 base; junction bases outside the gene matches: 5. CDR3: CASSQERQRGNTGELFF. The DNA of the CDR3 is TGTGCCAGCAGCCAAGAACGCCAGCGGGGGAACACCGGGGAGCTGTTTTTT.

This clone was seen a single time. This rearrangement joins TRBV4-1 to TRBJ2-7; the match to TRBD1 covers 11 bases. Looked up from germline, CDR1 is MGHRA and CDR2 is YSYEKL. The ends lost 3 bases at V and 3 bases at J; junction bases unmatched: 7. This CDR3 is 16 amino acids long. For the CDR3, the DNA is TGCGCCAGCAGCCAGAGGACAGGGGGCGATTACTACGAGCAGTACTTC. Translated: CASSQRTGGDYYEQYF.

The chain employs TRBV15 and TRBJ2-7; 11 bases are a match to TRBD2. The junction had 2 bases not matched to a gene; V was cut back by 3 bases and J by 4 bases. The CDR3 spans 14 residues. Germline V gene sequence: CDR1 LNHNV, CDR2 YYDKDF (reference sequence). CDR3 nucleotides: TGTGCCACCAGCAGTAGCGGGAGGGGGTACGAGCAGTACTTC. It codes for CATSSSGRGYEQYF.

The chain carries TRBV5-5 and TRBJ1-2, with a weak D call TRBD1 (5 bases). The germline V and J ends were trimmed by 0 bases and 2 bases, with 8 bases remaining between them. This CDR3 comprises 14 residues. Germline-derived CDR1 and CDR2 are SGHKS and YYEKEE (reference sequence). In nucleotides, the CDR3 is TGTGCCAGCAGCTTGGGTCAGGGCAACTATGGCTACACCTTC. This gives the protein CASSLGQGNYGYTF.

The rearrangement links TRBV28 to TRBJ2-7; TRBD2 matches 9 bases. V shed 5 bases, J shed 5 bases, and the junction held 7 bases outside the gene matches. Per germline, CDR1 MDHEN and CDR2 SYDVKM. CDR3 length equals 14 residues. The CDR3, as DNA: TGTGCCAGCAGTCGGCTGGGACTAGCCGACGAGCAGTACTTC. Protein sequence: CASSRLGLADEQYF. Combining the CDR3 with reference TRBV28 and TRBJ2-7 gives the whole variable domain DVKVTQSSRYLVKRTGEKVFLECVQDMDHENMFWYRQDPGLGLRLIYFSYDVKMKEKGDIPEGYSVSREKKERFSLILESASTNQTSMYLCASSRLGLADEQYFGPGTRLTVT.

This rearrangement joins TRBV27 to TRBJ1-2, with a weak D call TRBD1 (6 bases). Germline V lookup: CDR1 MNHEY, CDR2 SMNVEV (reference sequence). Trimming took 8 bases from V and 3 from J, leaving 19 bases between them. The CDR3 sequence is 15 residues long. The CDR3 sequence: CASGEFGKGDYGYTF. CDR3 bases: TGTGCCAGCGGAGAATTCGGGAAGGGGGACTATGGCTACACCTTC.

The chain is built from TRBV6-5 and TRBJ2-7, with 7 bases aligning to TRBD1. The CDR3 consists of 15 residues. Germline CDR1 reads MNHEY; CDR2 reads SVGAGI. V dropped 6 bases and J dropped 2; count of bases not matched to a gene: 10. CDR3: CASRQNRGTTYEQYF. For the CDR3, the DNA is TGTGCCAGCAGACAAAACAGGGGTACTACCTACGAGCAGTACTTC.

The chain is built from TRBV5-1 and TRBJ1-4, with 8 bases matching TRBD1. Per germline, CDR1 SGHRS and CDR2 YFSETQ. The ends lost 2 bases at V and 6 bases at J; junction bases unmatched: 9. This CDR3 comprises 16 residues. CDR3 loop: CASSLSAGQGYEKLFF. DNA of the CDR3: TGCGCCAGCAGCTTATCCGCAGGACAGGGTTATGAAAAACTGTTTTTT. Based on the CDR3 plus reference TRBV5-1 and TRBJ1-4, the full variable domain is KAGVTQTPRYLIKTRGQQVTLSCSPISGHRSVSWYQQTPGQGLQFLFEYFSETQRNKGNFPGRFSGRQFSNSRSEMNVSTLELGDSALYLCASSLSAGQGYEKLFFGSGTQLSVL.

The chain recombines TRBV28 with TRBJ1-2; D perhaps matches TRBD1 (6 bases). CDR3 length: 15 residues. Germline CDR1 and CDR2: MDHEN and SYDVKM. The ends were cut back, 4 bases at V and 6 bases at J, with 18 bases in the middle. CDR3 DNA: TGTGCCAGCAGTTCGCCGGGGGGGGGCAAGGATGGCTACACCTTC. It yields the protein CASSSPGGGKDGYTF.

The chain has TRBV10-3 and TRBJ2-1; TRBD2 aligns across 13 bases. This CDR3 spans 18 amino acids. V was clipped by 3 bases and J by 8 bases; unmatched bases: 13. Germline V gene lookup returns CDR1 ENHRY and CDR2 SYGVKD. This CDR3 is CAISDTGTSGKPSHEQFF. In DNA, the CDR3 is TGTGCCATCAGTGATACCGGGACTAGCGGGAAGCCCTCCCATGAGCAGTTCTTC.

The V call is TRBV5-6, the J call TRBJ2-1, with 8 bases identical to TRBD2. Germline values: CDR1 SGHDT, CDR2 YYEEEE. The trim removed 4 bases at V and 9 bases at J, leaving 6 bases unmatched. The length of the CDR3 is 13 residues. The CDR3 protein is CASSRGLELEQFF. The CDR3 region has the DNA TGTGCCAGCAGCCGGGGACTAGAACTTGAGCAGTTCTTC.

The V gene is TRBV28, the J gene TRBJ2-1; D not certain. Germline values: CDR1 MDHEN, CDR2 SYDVKM. V was clipped by 7 bases and J by 5 bases, with 12 bases between them. This CDR3 has 13 amino acids. CDR3 sequence reads: CASTIDSNNEQFF. CDR3 in DNA: TGTGCCAGCACCATAGACTCGAACAATGAGCAGTTCTTC.

The chain's CDR3 is CASSLTGGDTEAFF. The CDR3 DNA reads TGTGCCAGCAGCTTAACAGGGGGAGATACTGAAGCTTTCTTT. This chain uses TRBV7-2 with TRBJ1-1; 8 bases fit TRBD1. Unmatched junction bases numbered 4, after V lost 2 bases and J lost 5 bases. This CDR3 has 14 residues. Germline CDR1 is SGHTA and CDR2 is FQGNSA.

V is TRBV3-1 (or the pseudogene TRBV3-2) and J is TRBJ2-7; D gene unclear. V was trimmed by 0 bases and J by 2 bases, leaving 17 bases between them. Germline V gene lookup returns CDR1 LGHDT and CDR2 YNNKEL (reference sequence). This CDR3 is 17 amino acids long. The CDR3 region has the DNA TGTGCCAGCAGCCAAGATCTGAGGCACGGCTTTCCCTACGAGCAGTACTTC. As protein: CASSQDLRHGFPYEQYF.

The chain recombines TRBV1 with TRBJ2-7; the table's TRBD2 call for D was not verified on the DNA. TRBV1 is designated a pseudogene. The length of the CDR3 is 15 residues. CDR3 protein: CTSSQECGGAGEQYF. In nucleotides, the CDR3 is TGCACCAGCAGCCAAGAATGCGGGGGGGCCGGGGAGCAGTACTTC.

The V and J genes are TRBV29-1 and TRBJ1-3, with a tentative D call TRBD1 (6 bases). Germline V gene lookup returns CDR1 SQVTM and CDR2 ANQGSEA. The V end lost 8 bases, the J end lost 3 bases, and 14 bases lay between the germline ends. The CDR3 contains 13 residues. Here the CDR3 reads CSTEDSGGNTIYF. The DNA for the CDR3 is TGCAGCACCGAGGACAGCGGTGGAAACACCATATATTTT.

V and J are TRBV3-1 (or the pseudogene TRBV3-2) and TRBJ2-1; 9 positions match TRBD2. The germline gives CDR1 LGHDT, CDR2 YNNKEL (reference sequence). Trimming removed 4 bases from V and 5 bases from J; junction bases left unmatched: 6. The CDR3 is 15 residues long. CDR3 bases: TGTGCCAGCAGCCCTAGCGGGACCCCTAACAATGAGCAGTTCTTC. This gives the protein CASSPSGTPNNEQFF.

The rearrangement links TRBV5-1 to TRBJ2-1; a possible D gene is TRBD1 (6 bases). The CDR3 loop spans 15 amino acids. The germline V gene encodes CDR1 SGHRS and CDR2 YFSETQ. V lost 5 bases to trimming and J lost 2 bases, with 14 bases between them. CDR3 in amino acids: CASSSYRETYNEQFF. DNA of the CDR3: TGCGCCAGCAGTTCATACAGGGAAACCTACAATGAGCAGTTCTTC.